The 15 T cell receptor beta chains in this list originate from one sample, sequenced in a study of T cell repertoires in cytomegalovirus infection. TCRdb reanalysed the reads using MiXCR and keeps one entry per CDR3 protein. The profile covers 150,000 to 200,000 distinct CDR3 sequences, with 28% appearing a single time and approximately 31% taken by the ten largest. The material sequenced was PBMCs. Source of these receptors: a human donor in good health (CMV status not recorded). Some clones in this sample may be carry-over from other donors' samples.

The V call is TRBV6-1, the J call TRBJ1-2, with D perhaps TRBD1 (5 bases). The V end lost 7 bases, the J end lost 10 bases, and 25 bases lay between the germline ends. CDR3 length: 15 residues. Germline loops: CDR1 MNHNS, CDR2 SASEGT. The CDR3 loop is CASTDWGRGDFDYTF. CDR3 coding DNA: TGTGCCAGCACTGACTGGGGACGGGGGGATTTTGACTACACCTTC.

This clonotype has ten or more counts. This chain uses TRBV7-9 with TRBJ2-3; 7 bases are shared with TRBD1. This CDR3 region has 16 residues. The V gene end was trimmed by 6 bases and the J gene end by 2 bases; junction bases not matched to a gene: 11. Germline-derived CDR1 and CDR2 are SEHNR and FQNEAQ (reference sequence). CDR3 sequence reads: CASRGRGTAFTDTQYF. The CDR3 nucleotides read TGTGCCAGCAGAGGCCGAGGGACAGCCTTCACAGATACGCAGTATTTT.

The chain has TRBV3-1 and TRBJ1-1; TRBD1 aligns across 9 bases. Per the germline V gene, CDR1 is LGHDT and CDR2 is YNNKEL (reference sequence). The CDR3 spans 14 residues. V lost 7 bases and J lost 2; bases outside the gene matches: 5. Here the CDR3 reads CASTLGQGNTEAFF. CDR3 in DNA: TGTGCCAGCACCCTGGGACAGGGAAACACTGAAGCTTTCTTT.

This clonotype was seen more than once but under ten times. The chain couples TRBV29-1 to TRBJ2-7; no clear D gene. V was cut by 4 bases and J by 2 bases, with 9 bases left in between. The germline V gene has CDR1 SQVTM and CDR2 ANQGSEA. This CDR3 is 12 amino acids long. The CDR3 DNA is TGCAGCGTTGGCGGCACCCCCTACGAGCAGTACTTC. Its protein is CSVGGTPYEQYF.

This clonotype was counted only a few times. The chain is built from TRBV7-6 and TRBJ1-5; D gene ambiguous. Germline assignment: CDR1 SGHVS and CDR2 FNYEAQ. This CDR3 contains 13 residues. V lost 6 bases and J 6 bases, leaving 12 bases between the germline ends. As DNA, the CDR3 is TGTGCCAGCAGTTCCGGGAATCCTCAGCCCCAGCATTTT. The encoded protein is CASSSGNPQPQHF.

The chain combines TRBV7-2 with TRBJ1-2, with a possible D match to TRBD1 (5 bases). The CDR3 is 14 amino acids. V was clipped by 5 bases and J by 6 bases, with 16 bases between them. Looked up from germline, CDR1 is SGHTA and CDR2 is FQGNSA. The CDR3 bases are TGTGCCAGCAGCAGCTCCGGGACTTGGGATGGCTACACCTTC. Protein sequence: CASSSSGTWDGYTF.

This clonotype has a handful of counts. The V call is TRBV9, the J call TRBJ1-1; tentatively, D is TRBD1 (5 bases). The CDR3 runs to 15 residues. The germline V gene has CDR1 SGDLS and CDR2 YYNGEE. Trimming pared 3 bases from V and 4 bases from J, leaving 16 bases between. CDR3 DNA sequence: TGTGCCAGCAGCGAACAGTCTGGGGGATTCACTGAAGCTTTCTTT. This encodes CASSEQSGGFTEAFF.

The chain carries TRBV7-2 and TRBJ2-7, with D unresolved. The CDR3 contains 14 residues. In germline, CDR1 is SGHTA, CDR2 FQGNSA. Trimming left V 5 bases short and J 1 base short, with 12 bases between. CDR3 sequence reads: CASSRETASYEQYF. DNA of the CDR3: TGTGCCAGCAGCCGCGAAACAGCGTCCTACGAGCAGTACTTC. The full variable domain, with the rest looked up from reference TRBV7-2 and TRBJ2-7, is GAGVSQSPSNKVTEKGKDVELRCDPISGHTALYWYRQSLGQGLEFLIYFQGNSAPDKSGLPSDRFSAERTGGSVSTLTIQRTQQEDSAVYLCASSRETASYEQYFGPGTRLTVT.

This clonotype came up many times. The chain has TRBV7-2 and TRBJ1-2; 9 bases fit TRBD1. The germline V gene encodes CDR1 SGHTA and CDR2 FQGNSA. The CDR3 is 13 amino acids. J lost 9 bases, V lost 5 bases, and 7 bases had no gene match. This CDR3 is CASSPRDRESYTF. The CDR3 DNA reads as TGTGCCAGCAGCCCCCGGGACAGGGAAAGCTACACCTTC.

The V call is TRBV20-1, the J call TRBJ2-5, with D hard to call. V lost 3 bases, J lost 5 bases, and 19 bases lay in between. The CDR3 is 15 amino acids. The germline V gene has CDR1 DFQATT and CDR2 SNEGSKA (reference sequence). In nucleotides, the CDR3 is TGCAGTGCTAGTCCCCCCCTCCAGCGAAGTGAGACCCAGTACTTC. It translates to CSASPPLQRSETQYF.

The chain is built from TRBV6-1 and TRBJ2-1, with 11 bases lining up with TRBD2. J gave up 3 bases and V 4 bases, and 8 bases lay outside the gene matches. Germline CDR1 reads MNHNS; CDR2 reads SASEGT. The length of the CDR3 is 17 residues. CDR3 sequence (DNA): TGTGCCAGCAGTGCCCCGACTAGCGGGGCTCTCTACAATGAGCAGTTCTTC. It codes for CASSAPTSGALYNEQFF.

V usage is TRBV6-1 and J usage is TRBJ2-1; D is perhaps TRBD1 or TRBD2 (6 bases each). Germline CDR1 MNHNS, CDR2 SASEGT. This CDR3 is 11 amino acids long. The V and J ends lost 10 bases and 9 bases respectively, with 13 bases between them. The DNA for the CDR3 is TGTGCCACCGGCAGGGGAGGTGAGCAGTTCTTC. Protein: CATGRGGEQFF.

V usage is TRBV5-1 and J usage is TRBJ1-1; a possible D gene is TRBD1 (5 bases). V was pared by 0 bases and J by 3 bases, with 12 bases between. The CDR3 length is 15 residues. Germline assignment: CDR1 SGHRS and CDR2 YFSETQ. The CDR3 nucleotides are TGCGCCAGCAGCTTGGCGGGCGGGGCCGACACTGAAGCTTTCTTT. Amino acid sequence: CASSLAGGADTEAFF.

This clonotype was detected only a few times. V gene TRBV7-3 combines with J gene TRBJ2-2; TRBD1 might be the D (5 bases). The CDR3 has 15 amino acids. V was cut by 3 bases and J by 5 bases, with 13 bases left in between. Germline CDR1 reads SGHTA; CDR2 reads FQGTGA. The CDR3 loop is CASSFAPGSTGELFF. CDR3 nucleotides: TGTGCCAGCAGCTTTGCCCCAGGGTCTACCGGGGAGCTGTTTTTT.

There are a few counts of this clonotype. The chain has TRBV12-3 or TRBV12-4 and TRBJ1-5, with D hard to call. This CDR3 is built from 12 residues. V shed 6 bases and J shed 6 bases, with 9 bases lying between them. The CDR3, as DNA: TGTGCCAGCAGCCCTCCCCTTCAGCCCCAGCATTTT. Translation gives CASSPPLQPQHF.